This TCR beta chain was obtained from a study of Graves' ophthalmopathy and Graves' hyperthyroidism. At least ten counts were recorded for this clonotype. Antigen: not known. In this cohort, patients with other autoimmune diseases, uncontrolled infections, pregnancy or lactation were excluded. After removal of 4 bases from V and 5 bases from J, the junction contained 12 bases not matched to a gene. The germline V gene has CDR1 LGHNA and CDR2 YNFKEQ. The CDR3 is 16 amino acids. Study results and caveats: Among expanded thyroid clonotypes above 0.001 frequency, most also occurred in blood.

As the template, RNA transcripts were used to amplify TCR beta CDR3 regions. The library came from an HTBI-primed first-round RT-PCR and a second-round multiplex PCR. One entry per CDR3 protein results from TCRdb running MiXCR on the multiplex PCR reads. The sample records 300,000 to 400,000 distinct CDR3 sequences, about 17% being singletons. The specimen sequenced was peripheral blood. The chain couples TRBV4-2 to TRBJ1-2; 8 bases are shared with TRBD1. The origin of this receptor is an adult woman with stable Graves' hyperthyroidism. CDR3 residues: CASSPTQGEGNYGYTF. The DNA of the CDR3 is TGTGCCAGCAGCCCGACACAGGGGGAGGGTAATTATGGCTACACCTTC.